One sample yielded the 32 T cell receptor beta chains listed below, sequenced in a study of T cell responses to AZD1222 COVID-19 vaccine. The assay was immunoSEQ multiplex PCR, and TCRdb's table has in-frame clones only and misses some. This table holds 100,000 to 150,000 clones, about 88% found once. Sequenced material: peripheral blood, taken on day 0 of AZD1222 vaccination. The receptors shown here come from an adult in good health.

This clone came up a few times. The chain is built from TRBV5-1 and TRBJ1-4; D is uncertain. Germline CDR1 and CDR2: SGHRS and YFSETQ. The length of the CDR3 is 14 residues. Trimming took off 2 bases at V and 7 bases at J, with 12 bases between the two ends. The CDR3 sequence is CASSFKGMGEKLFF. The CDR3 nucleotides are TGCGCCAGCAGCTTTAAGGGTATGGGTGAAAAACTGTTTTTT. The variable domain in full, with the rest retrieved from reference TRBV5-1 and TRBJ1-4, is KAGVTQTPRYLIKTRGQQVTLSCSPISGHRSVSWYQQTPGQGLQFLFEYFSETQRNKGNFPGRFSGRQFSNSRSEMNVSTLELGDSALYLCASSFKGMGEKLFFGSGTQLSVL.

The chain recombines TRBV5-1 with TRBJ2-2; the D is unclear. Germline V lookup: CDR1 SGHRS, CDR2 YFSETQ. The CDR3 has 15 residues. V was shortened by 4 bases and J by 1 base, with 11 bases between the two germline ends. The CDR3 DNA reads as TGCGCCAGCAGCCCGACGGTGTTGAACACCGGGGAGCTGTTTTTT. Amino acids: CASSPTVLNTGELFF.

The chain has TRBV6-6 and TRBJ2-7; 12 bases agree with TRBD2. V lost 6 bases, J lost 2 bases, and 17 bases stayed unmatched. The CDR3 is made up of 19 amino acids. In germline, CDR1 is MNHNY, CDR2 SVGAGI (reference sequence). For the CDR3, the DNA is TGTGCCAGCAGCTCGACTGGACTAGCGGGAAACAAACTTCCCTACGAGCAGTACTTC. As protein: CASSSTGLAGNKLPYEQYF.

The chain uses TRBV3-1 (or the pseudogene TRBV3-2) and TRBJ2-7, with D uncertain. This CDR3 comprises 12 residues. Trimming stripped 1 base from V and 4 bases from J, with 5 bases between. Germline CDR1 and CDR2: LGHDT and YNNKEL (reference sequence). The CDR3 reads CASSQVGYEQYF. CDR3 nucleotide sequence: TGTGCCAGCAGCCAAGTCGGGTACGAGCAGTACTTC.

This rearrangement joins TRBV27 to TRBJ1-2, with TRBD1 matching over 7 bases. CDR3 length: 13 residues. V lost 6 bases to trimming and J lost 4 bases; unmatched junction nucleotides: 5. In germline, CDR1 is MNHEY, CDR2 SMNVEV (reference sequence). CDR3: CASRDRASYGYTF. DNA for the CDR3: TGTGCCAGCAGAGACAGGGCCTCCTATGGCTACACCTTC.

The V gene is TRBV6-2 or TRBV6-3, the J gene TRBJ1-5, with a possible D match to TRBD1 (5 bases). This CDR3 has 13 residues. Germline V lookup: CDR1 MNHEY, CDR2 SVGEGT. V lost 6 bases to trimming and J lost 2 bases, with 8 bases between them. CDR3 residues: CASSWDRNQPQHF. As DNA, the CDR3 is TGTGCCAGCAGCTGGGACCGCAATCAGCCCCAGCATTTT.

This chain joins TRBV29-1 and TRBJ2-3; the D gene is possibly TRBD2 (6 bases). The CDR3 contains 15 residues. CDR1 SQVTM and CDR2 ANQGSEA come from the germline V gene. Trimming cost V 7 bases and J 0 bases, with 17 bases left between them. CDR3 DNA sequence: TGCAGCGCCTCGAGGGCGGGGTCTAGCACAGATACGCAGTATTTT. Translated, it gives CSASRAGSSTDTQYF.

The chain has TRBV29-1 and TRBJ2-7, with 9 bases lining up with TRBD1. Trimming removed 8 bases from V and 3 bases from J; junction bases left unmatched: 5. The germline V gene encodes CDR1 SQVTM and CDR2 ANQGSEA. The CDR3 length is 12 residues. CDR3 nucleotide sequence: TGCAGCACACGGACAGGGGTCTACGAGCAGTACTTC. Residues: CSTRTGVYEQYF.

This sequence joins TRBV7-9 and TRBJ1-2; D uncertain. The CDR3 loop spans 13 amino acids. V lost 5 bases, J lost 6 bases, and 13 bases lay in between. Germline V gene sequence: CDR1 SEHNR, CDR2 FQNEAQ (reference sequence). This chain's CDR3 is CASSRDTGNGYTF. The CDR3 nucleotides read TGTGCCAGCAGCCGAGACACCGGGAATGGCTACACCTTC. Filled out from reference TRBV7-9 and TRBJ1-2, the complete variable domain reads DTGVSQNPRHKITKRGQNVTFRCDPISEHNRLYWYRQTLGQGPEFLTYFQNEAQLEKSRLLSDRFSAERPKGSFSTLEIQRTEQGDSAMYLCASSRDTGNGYTFGSGTRLTVV.

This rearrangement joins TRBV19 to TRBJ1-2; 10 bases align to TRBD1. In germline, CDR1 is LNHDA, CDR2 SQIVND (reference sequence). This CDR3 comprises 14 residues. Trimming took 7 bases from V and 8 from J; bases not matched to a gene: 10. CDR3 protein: CASNPTGGVGGYTF. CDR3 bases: TGTGCCAGTAACCCGACAGGGGGCGTAGGCGGCTACACCTTC. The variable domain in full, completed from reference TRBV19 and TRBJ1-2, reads DGGITQSPKYLFRKEGQNVTLSCEQNLNHDAMYWYRQDPGQGLRLIYYSQIVNDFQKGDIAEGYSVSREKKESFPLTVTSAQKNPTAFYLCASNPTGGVGGYTFGSGTRLTVV.

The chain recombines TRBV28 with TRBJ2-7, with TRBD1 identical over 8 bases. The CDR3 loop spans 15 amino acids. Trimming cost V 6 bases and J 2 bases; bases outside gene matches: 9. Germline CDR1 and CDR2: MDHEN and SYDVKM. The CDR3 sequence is CASRKTGGITYEQYF. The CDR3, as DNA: TGTGCCAGCAGAAAAACAGGGGGGATTACCTACGAGCAGTACTTC.

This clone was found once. The CDR3, as DNA: TGCGCCAGCAGCTTGGAGGTAGGGAGTTCACCCCTCCACTTT. This translates into CASSLEVGSSPLHF. V usage is TRBV5-1 and J usage is TRBJ1-6; D not certain. The CDR3 extends over 14 amino acids. CDR1 SGHRS and CDR2 YFSETQ come from the germline V gene. The V gene lost 0 bases and the J gene lost 9 bases, with 10 bases spanning the gap.

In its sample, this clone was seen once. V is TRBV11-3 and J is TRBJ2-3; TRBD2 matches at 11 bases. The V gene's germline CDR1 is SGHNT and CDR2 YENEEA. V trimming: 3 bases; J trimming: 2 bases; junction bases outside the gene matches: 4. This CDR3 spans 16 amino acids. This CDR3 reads CASSLGLAAYTDTQYF. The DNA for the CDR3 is TGTGCCAGCAGCTTGGGACTAGCGGCCTACACAGATACGCAGTATTTT.

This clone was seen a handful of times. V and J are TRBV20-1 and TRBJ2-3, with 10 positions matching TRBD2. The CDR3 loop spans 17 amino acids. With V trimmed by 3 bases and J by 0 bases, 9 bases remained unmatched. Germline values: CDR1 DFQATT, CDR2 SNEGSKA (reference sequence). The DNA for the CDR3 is TGCAGTGCTAGTTCCCTAGCGGGGGTGTCTAGCACAGATACGCAGTATTTT. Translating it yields CSASSLAGVSSTDTQYF.

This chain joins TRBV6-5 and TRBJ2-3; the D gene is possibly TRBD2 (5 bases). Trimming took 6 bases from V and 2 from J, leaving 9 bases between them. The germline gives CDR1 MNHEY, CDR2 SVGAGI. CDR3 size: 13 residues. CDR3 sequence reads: CASRDGNTDTQYF. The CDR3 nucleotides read TGTGCCAGCAGGGACGGGAACACAGATACGCAGTATTTT.

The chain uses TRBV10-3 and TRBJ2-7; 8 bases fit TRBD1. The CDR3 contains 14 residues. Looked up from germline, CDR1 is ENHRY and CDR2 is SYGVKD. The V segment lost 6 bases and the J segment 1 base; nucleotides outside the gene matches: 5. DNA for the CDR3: TGTGCCATCAGCGGACAGGGCTTATCCTACGAGCAGTACTTC. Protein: CAISGQGLSYEQYF.

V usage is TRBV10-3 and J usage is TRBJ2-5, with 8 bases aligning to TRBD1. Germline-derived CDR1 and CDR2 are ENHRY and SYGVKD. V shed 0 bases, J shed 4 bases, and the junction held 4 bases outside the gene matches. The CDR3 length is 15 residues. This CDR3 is CAISESKGTGETQYF. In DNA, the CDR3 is TGTGCCATCAGTGAGTCGAAAGGGACAGGAGAGACCCAGTACTTC.

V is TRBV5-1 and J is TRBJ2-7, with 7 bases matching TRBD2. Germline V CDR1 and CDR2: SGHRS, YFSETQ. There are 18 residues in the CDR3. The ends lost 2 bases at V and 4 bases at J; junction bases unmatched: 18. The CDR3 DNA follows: TGCGCCAGCAGCTTTCTCAGTGTGGCTAGCGGCGGCGGATACGAGCAGTACTTC. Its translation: CASSFLSVASGGGYEQYF.

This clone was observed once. In nucleotides, the CDR3 is TGCGCCAGCAGCTTGGAACGGGGCGGGAGGGGATATGAGCAGTTCTTC. Its translation is CASSLERGGRGYEQFF. The chain couples TRBV5-1 to TRBJ2-1, with 9 bases that match TRBD2. CDR3 length equals 16 residues. V was clipped by 0 bases and J by 8 bases; unmatched bases: 9. CDR1 is SGHRS and CDR2 is YFSETQ in the germline V gene. Combining the CDR3 with reference TRBV5-1 and TRBJ2-1 gives the whole variable domain KAGVTQTPRYLIKTRGQQVTLSCSPISGHRSVSWYQQTPGQGLQFLFEYFSETQRNKGNFPGRFSGRQFSNSRSEMNVSTLELGDSALYLCASSLERGGRGYEQFFGPGTRLTVL.

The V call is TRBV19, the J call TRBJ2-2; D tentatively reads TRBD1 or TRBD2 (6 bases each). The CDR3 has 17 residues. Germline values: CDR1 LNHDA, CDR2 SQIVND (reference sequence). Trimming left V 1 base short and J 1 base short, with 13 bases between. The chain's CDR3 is CASSIGGRGVNTGELFF. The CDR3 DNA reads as TGTGCCAGTAGTATAGGGGGGCGCGGGGTGAACACCGGGGAGCTGTTTTTT.

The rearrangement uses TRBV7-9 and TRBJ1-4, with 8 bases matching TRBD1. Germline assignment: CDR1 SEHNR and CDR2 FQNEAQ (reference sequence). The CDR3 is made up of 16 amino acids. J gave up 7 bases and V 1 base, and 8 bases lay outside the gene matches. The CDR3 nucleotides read TGTGCCAGCAGCTTAGGTTTACAGGGGGTCCTTGAAAAACTGTTTTTT. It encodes CASSLGLQGVLEKLFF.

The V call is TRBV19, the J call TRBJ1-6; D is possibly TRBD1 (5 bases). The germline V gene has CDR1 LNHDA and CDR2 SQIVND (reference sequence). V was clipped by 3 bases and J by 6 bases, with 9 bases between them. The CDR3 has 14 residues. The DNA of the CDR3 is TGTGCCAGTAGTATTGGGGGATCTAATTCACCCCTCCACTTT. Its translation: CASSIGGSNSPLHF.

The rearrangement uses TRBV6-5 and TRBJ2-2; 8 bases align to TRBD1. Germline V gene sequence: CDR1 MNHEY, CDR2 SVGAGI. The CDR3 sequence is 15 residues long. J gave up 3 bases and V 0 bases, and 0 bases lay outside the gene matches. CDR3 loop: CASSYSTGDTGELFF. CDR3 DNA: TGTGCCAGCAGTTACTCGACAGGGGACACCGGGGAGCTGTTTTTT.

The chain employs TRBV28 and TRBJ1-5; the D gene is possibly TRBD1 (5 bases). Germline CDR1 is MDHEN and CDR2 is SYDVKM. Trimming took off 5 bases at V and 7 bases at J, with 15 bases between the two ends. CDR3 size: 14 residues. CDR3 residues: CASSPSGGSQPQHF. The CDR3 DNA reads TGTGCCAGCAGTCCCTCGGGGGGTAGCCAGCCCCAGCATTTT.

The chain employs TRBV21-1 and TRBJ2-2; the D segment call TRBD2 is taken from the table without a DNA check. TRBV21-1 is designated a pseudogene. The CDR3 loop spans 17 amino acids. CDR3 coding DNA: TGTGCCAGCAGCAAAGTGGGGACTAGCGAAAACACCGGGGAGCTGTTTTTT. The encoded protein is CASSKVGTSENTGELFF.

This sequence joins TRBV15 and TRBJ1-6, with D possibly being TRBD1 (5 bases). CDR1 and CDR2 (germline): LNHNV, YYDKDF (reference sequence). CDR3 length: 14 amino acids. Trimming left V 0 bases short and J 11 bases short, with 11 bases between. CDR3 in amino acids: CATSREGGTTPLHF. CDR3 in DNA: TGTGCCACCAGCAGAGAGGGGGGAACGACACCCCTCCACTTT.

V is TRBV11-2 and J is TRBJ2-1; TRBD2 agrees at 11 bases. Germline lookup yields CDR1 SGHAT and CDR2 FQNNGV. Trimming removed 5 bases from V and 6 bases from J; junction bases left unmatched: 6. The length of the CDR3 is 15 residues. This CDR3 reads CASSKTSGISNEQFF. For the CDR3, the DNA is TGTGCCAGCAGCAAGACTAGCGGGATCTCCAATGAGCAGTTCTTC. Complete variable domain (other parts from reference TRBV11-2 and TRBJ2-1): EAGVAQSPRYKIIEKRQSVAFWCNPISGHATLYWYQQILGQGPKLLIQFQNNGVVDDSQLPKDRFSAERLKGVDSTLKIQPAKLEDSAVYLCASSKTSGISNEQFFGPGTRLTVL.

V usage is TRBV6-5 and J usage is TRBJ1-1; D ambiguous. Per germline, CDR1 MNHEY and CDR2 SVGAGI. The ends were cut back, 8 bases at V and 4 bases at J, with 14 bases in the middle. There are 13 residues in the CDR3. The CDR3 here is CASRRISGTEAFF. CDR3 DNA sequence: TGTGCCAGCCGCCGGATCTCCGGCACTGAAGCTTTCTTT.

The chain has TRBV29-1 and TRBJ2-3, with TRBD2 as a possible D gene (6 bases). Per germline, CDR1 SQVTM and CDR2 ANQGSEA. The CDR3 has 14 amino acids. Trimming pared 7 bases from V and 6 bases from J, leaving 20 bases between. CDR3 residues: CSARGSLGADTQYF. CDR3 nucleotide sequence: TGCAGCGCCCGGGGGAGCCTGGGTGCGGATACGCAGTATTTT.

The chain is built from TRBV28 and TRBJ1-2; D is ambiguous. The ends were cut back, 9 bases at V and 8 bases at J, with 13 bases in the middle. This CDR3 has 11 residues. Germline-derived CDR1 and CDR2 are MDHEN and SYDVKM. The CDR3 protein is CASAAGGGYTF. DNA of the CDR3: TGTGCCAGTGCGGCCGGTGGAGGCTACACCTTC.

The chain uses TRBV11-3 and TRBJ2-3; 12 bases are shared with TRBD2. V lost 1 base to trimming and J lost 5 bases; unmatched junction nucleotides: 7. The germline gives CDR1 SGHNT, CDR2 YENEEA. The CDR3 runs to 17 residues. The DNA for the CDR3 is TGTGCCAGCAGCTTAGCCCTAGCGGGGGGGGCTGGAGATACGCAGTATTTT. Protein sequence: CASSLALAGGAGDTQYF.

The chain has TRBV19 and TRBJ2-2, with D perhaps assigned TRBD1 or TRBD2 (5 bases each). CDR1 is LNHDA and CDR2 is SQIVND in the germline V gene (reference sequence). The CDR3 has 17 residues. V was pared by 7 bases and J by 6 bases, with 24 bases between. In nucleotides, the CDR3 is TGTGCCAGTATCCCTAGGGCCGGGCATTTGGGGGCCGGGGAGCTGTTTTTT. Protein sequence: CASIPRAGHLGAGELFF.